These 22 T cell receptor beta chains originate from one sample sequenced in a study of blood T cells in healthy people across ages (dated by TCRdb to 2013 to 2016). Library generation was performed with 5' RACE. Sequencer: Illumina HiSeq 2500. A second PCR of roughly 7 to 11 cycles was performed with a sample-barcoded 5' primer and a J-beta primer mix. The public reads were quality trimmed at Q25 with fastp and then assembled into clones with MiXCR by TCRdb, keeping productive beta chains. Each CDR3 protein gets just one entry, which takes the most common genes and DNA from the rows behind it. This sample comprises approximately 800,000 distinct CDR3 sequences, about 36% of them detected only once. Together, the top ten hold over 10% of the sample. Sequencing was performed on blood. The receptors were gathered from a man aged 18 to 29 in good health.

This chain uses TRBV5-1 with TRBJ2-3; D is possibly TRBD1 (6 bases). Germline loops: CDR1 SGHRS, CDR2 YFSETQ. Trimming cost V 1 base and J 2 bases, with 11 bases left between them. This CDR3 has 15 amino acids. CDR3 region: CASSLSPGATDTQYF. Here the CDR3 DNA reads TGCGCCAGCAGCTTGTCACCAGGGGCCACAGATACGCAGTATTTT.

With respect to this clonotype: One junction end does not reproduce the germline sequence, and a read error may be involved. This chain connects TRBV7-9 to TRBJ2-5, with 10 bases matching TRBD1. The J call is in doubt because the DNA end fits TRBJ2-7 better. Germline V gene lookup returns CDR1 SEHNR and CDR2 FQNEAQ (reference sequence). CDR3 size: 15 residues. In DNA form, the CDR3 reads TGTGTCAGCAGCCTCTCGGGACAGGGGAGCGACGAGCAGTACTTC. Protein: CVSSLSGQGSDEQYF.

J is TRBJ2-7 and V is TRBV7-2; the D is unclear. Judging by the DNA end, TRBJ2-5 fits better; the J call may be wrong. This CDR3 contains 14 residues. In germline, CDR1 is SGHTA, CDR2 FQGNSA. The CDR3 protein is CASSLVQQEETQYF. The DNA for the CDR3 is TGTGCCAGCAGCTTAGTTCAGCAGGAGGAGACCCAGTACTTC.

The rearrangement uses TRBV6-2 or TRBV6-3 and TRBJ1-2; no clear D. CDR1 and CDR2 from the germline V gene are MNHEY and SVGEGT. This CDR3 comprises 14 residues. V lost 0 bases and J lost 8, with 13 bases in between. In nucleotides, the CDR3 is TGTGCCAGCAGTTACTCGGTTCCACTCTTGGGCTACACCTTC. Its translation: CASSYSVPLLGYTF.

V usage is TRBV18 and J usage is TRBJ2-5; D possibly corresponds to TRBD2 (6 bases). Germline CDR1 is KGHSH and CDR2 is LQKENI. The CDR3 spans 15 residues. V gave up 0 bases and J gave up 2 bases, with 10 bases separating them. The CDR3 region has the DNA TGTGCCAGCTCACCACCGTCGGGGGAGCAAGAGACCCAGTACTTC. Encoded protein: CASSPPSGEQETQYF.

This chain connects TRBV28 to TRBJ2-7; D gene ambiguous. CDR3 length: 15 residues. The germline V gene encodes CDR1 MDHEN and CDR2 SYDVKM. V lost 7 bases and J 4 bases, leaving 20 bases between the germline ends. The chain's CDR3 is CASNQKTGRPYEQYF. In DNA form, the CDR3 reads TGTGCCAGCAATCAAAAGACGGGCAGGCCTTACGAGCAGTACTTC. Variable domain in full (rest from reference TRBV28 and TRBJ2-7): DVKVTQSSRYLVKRTGEKVFLECVQDMDHENMFWYRQDPGLGLRLIYFSYDVKMKEKGDIPEGYSVSREKKERFSLILESASTNQTSMYLCASNQKTGRPYEQYFGPGTRLTVT.

This clonotype occurred a few times. This sequence joins TRBV5-5 and TRBJ2-1, with D uncertain. The CDR3 is made up of 13 amino acids. The germline V and J ends were trimmed by 4 bases and 3 bases, with 8 bases remaining between them. Germline loops: CDR1 SGHKS, CDR2 YYEKEE (reference sequence). The chain's CDR3 is CASSPMDYNEQFF. In DNA, the CDR3 is TGTGCCAGCAGCCCGATGGACTACAATGAGCAGTTCTTC.

This clonotype was picked up a small number of times. V and J are TRBV5-4 and TRBJ2-2; 8 nucleotides agree with TRBD1. This CDR3 spans 14 amino acids. With 4 bases clipped from V and 4 bases from J, the junction kept 3 bases outside the gene matches. CDR1 and CDR2 (germline): SGHNT, YYREEE (reference sequence). CDR3 protein: CASSRTGPTGELFF. The CDR3 DNA reads as TGTGCCAGCAGCCGGACAGGGCCCACCGGGGAGCTGTTTTTT.

As to this clonotype: It may be a read error: a sequence one base away is much more abundant. The chain employs TRBV12-3 or TRBV12-4 and TRBJ2-7, with D tentatively TRBD1 (5 bases). Trimming pared 7 bases from V and 6 bases from J, leaving 22 bases between. The CDR3 loop spans 15 amino acids. The CDR3 loop is CASIPQGQGIAEQYF. The CDR3 DNA is TGTGCCAGCATCCCCCAAGGGCAGGGTATTGCCGAGCAGTACTTC.

This clonotype was detected ten times or more. The chain links TRBV5-1 to TRBJ1-2, with a tentative D call TRBD1 (5 bases). V lost 0 bases and J lost 8, with 8 bases in between. CDR1 is SGHRS, CDR2 YFSETQ, per germline. The CDR3 loop spans 12 amino acids. CDR3 loop: CASSLDQGGYTF. CDR3 coding DNA: TGCGCCAGCAGCTTGGACCAGGGAGGCTACACCTTC.

The gene calls are TRBV6-1 and TRBJ1-2, with 12 positions matching TRBD1. With 5 bases clipped from V and 7 bases from J, the junction kept 5 bases outside the gene matches. Germline assignment: CDR1 MNHNS and CDR2 SASEGT. This CDR3 is 14 amino acids long. The chain's CDR3 is CASSSRDRGRGYTF. Written as DNA, the CDR3 is TGTGCCAGCAGTAGCCGGGACAGGGGGCGTGGCTACACCTTC.

This chain links TRBV5-1 with TRBJ2-5, with 7 bases matching TRBD1. CDR3 size: 15 residues. The trim removed 1 base at V and 1 base at J, leaving 4 bases unmatched. Germline-derived CDR1 and CDR2 are SGHRS and YFSETQ. The DNA for the CDR3 is TGCGCCAGCAGCTTGACCACAGGGGCCCAAGAGACCCAGTACTTC. This sequence encodes CASSLTTGAQETQYF. The whole variable domain, remainder taken from reference TRBV5-1 and TRBJ2-5, is KAGVTQTPRYLIKTRGQQVTLSCSPISGHRSVSWYQQTPGQGLQFLFEYFSETQRNKGNFPGRFSGRQFSNSRSEMNVSTLELGDSALYLCASSLTTGAQETQYFGPGTRLLVL.

The chain is built from TRBV12-3 or TRBV12-4 and TRBJ1-5, with D unclear. The V and J ends lost 5 bases and 2 bases respectively, with 10 bases between them. The CDR3 loop spans 14 amino acids. CDR3 amino acids: CASSPDPGNQPQHF. The CDR3 bases are TGTGCCAGCAGTCCGGACCCTGGCAATCAGCCCCAGCATTTT.

This clonotype has just a few counts. The chain employs TRBV7-2 and TRBJ2-3, with 15 bases fitting TRBD2. Germline lookup yields CDR1 SGHTA and CDR2 FQGNSA. The V segment lost 5 bases and the J segment 7 bases; nucleotides outside the gene matches: 10. CDR3 size: 17 residues. CDR3 coding DNA: TGTGCCAGCAGCGCACCGGGACTAGCGGGGGGCCTTAATACGCAGTATTTT. Its translation: CASSAPGLAGGLNTQYF.

The chain is built from TRBV2 and TRBJ1-5; 8 bases map to TRBD1. Losses at the gene ends were 6 bases for V and 6 bases for J; bases not matched to a gene: 13. The CDR3 has 16 residues. Germline values: CDR1 SNHLY, CDR2 FYNNEI. DNA of the CDR3: TGTGCCAGCAGGACCGTTACAGGGGGTCGGGGTCAGCCCCAGCATTTT. Translation gives CASRTVTGGRGQPQHF.

There are a few counts of this clonotype. The J gene is TRBJ1-2, the V gene TRBV18; unclear D gene. Germline CDR1 and CDR2: KGHSH and LQKENI. The CDR3 is 16 amino acids. Trimming shortened V by 2 bases and J by 2 bases, and 15 bases separated the two germline ends. The CDR3 loop is CASSPERAGSNYGYTF. CDR3 sequence (DNA): TGTGCCAGCTCACCAGAACGTGCAGGATCAAACTATGGCTACACCTTC.

The rearrangement uses TRBV2 and TRBJ2-5; TRBD1 might be the D (6 bases). Per germline, CDR1 SNHLY and CDR2 FYNNEI. The V end lost 4 bases, the J end lost 11 bases, and 20 bases lay between the germline ends. CDR3 size: 14 residues. Written as DNA, the CDR3 is TGTGCCAGCAGTGGAGGGGACACCCACAATGGGCAGTACTTC. It specifies CASSGGDTHNGQYF.

This clonotype was recorded once. This could be a read error, since a much larger clone is one nucleotide away. The chain joins TRBV6-5 to TRBJ2-5, with D perhaps matching TRBD1 (5 bases). CDR3 length: 13 residues. V dropped 6 bases and J dropped 11 bases, with 19 bases sitting between them. Germline CDR1 is MNHEY and CDR2 is SVGAGI. DNA for the CDR3: TGTGCCAGCAGCCAAGGCAGGGAAAATGAGCAGTACTTC. Translating it yields CASSQGRENEQYF.

Comments on this clonotype: A much larger clone is a single base away; this may be a read error. The chain carries TRBV27 and TRBJ2-7; perhaps TRBD1 as D (6 bases). The germline V and J ends were trimmed by 5 bases and 5 bases, with 22 bases remaining between them. Germline CDR1 MNHEY, CDR2 SMNVEV (reference sequence). CDR3 length: 16 residues. CDR3 protein: CASSQSTDRLTDEQYF. The CDR3 DNA sequence: TGTGCCAGCAGTCAATCTACAGACAGGCTGACCGACGAGCAGTACTTC.

This clonotype was seen at least ten times. The rearrangement links TRBV12-3 or TRBV12-4 to TRBJ2-6, with D uncertain. Trimming cost V 5 bases and J 0 bases, with 5 bases left between them. This CDR3 is 14 amino acids long. CDR3 region: CASSESSGANVLTF. CDR3 bases: TGTGCCAGCAGTGAGAGCTCTGGGGCCAACGTCCTGACTTTC.

V is TRBV20-1 and J is TRBJ2-7; 8 bases align to TRBD2. CDR3 length: 13 residues. With V trimmed by 6 bases and J by 0 bases, 4 bases remained unmatched. CDR1 and CDR2 from the germline V gene are DFQATT and SNEGSKA (reference sequence). CDR3 in amino acids: CSAEAGVSYEQYF. DNA for the CDR3: TGCAGTGCCGAAGCGGGAGTCTCCTACGAGCAGTACTTC.

The chain employs TRBV4-1 and TRBJ2-3; D might be TRBD1 or TRBD2, each matching 5 bases. Trimming took 0 bases from V and 0 from J, leaving 10 bases between them. CDR1 and CDR2 (germline): MGHRA, YSYEKL. This CDR3 region has 16 residues. DNA for the CDR3: TGCGCCAGCAGCCAAGATGACGGGGCTAGCACAGATACGCAGTATTTT. Its translation: CASSQDDGASTDTQYF.